This entry features one T cell receptor beta chain sequence. The CDR3 totals 13 residues. Trimming removed 2 bases at V and 5 bases at J, with 7 bases between. The germline V gene has CDR1 GTSNPN and CDR2 SVGIG (reference sequence). TCRdb's copy holds only in-frame clones and misses some; the assay was immunoSEQ multiplex PCR. In the table there are roughly 180,000 clones, approximately 80% of which are singletons. The data stem from a study of blood T cell repertoires in COVID-19. Study background: Specimens from acute and convalescent COVID-19 originated in the United States, Italy and Spain.

The chain has TRBV30 and TRBJ1-6; D gene unclear. The sequence derives from a woman in her forties or fifties with active or convalescent COVID-19. Sequencing input: peripheral blood. The CDR3 DNA is TGTGCCTGGAGTAACAGCAATAATTCACCCCTCCACTTT. Translating gives CAWSNSNNSPLHF.